This paragraph covers one T cell receptor (beta chain) sequence. These data are taken from a study of blood T cell repertoires in COVID-19. Study summary: Samples taken during acute and convalescent COVID-19 were collected in the United States, Italy and Spain. Sources were T cells, B-cell-depleted T cells, or PBMCs; the material itself was cDNA or gDNA.

How the authors handled the data: Researchers report that nucleated cell counts were estimated from reference gene primer amplification. TCRdb's copy holds only in-frame clones and misses some; the assay was immunoSEQ multiplex PCR. V and J calls and clone size are as listed in that table; D and trimming were resolved from the DNA. This table has some 210,000 clones, approximately 84% appearing once. The clonotype comes from a woman between 45 and 60 years old with active or convalescent COVID-19. Sequencing was carried out using peripheral blood.

CDR3 residues: CAWSWSGLAGQETQYF. For the CDR3, the DNA is TGTGCCTGGAGTTGGTCGGGACTAGCGGGCCAAGAGACCCAGTACTTC. The chain couples TRBV30 to TRBJ2-5; 12 bases line up with TRBD2. Germline assignment: CDR1 GTSNPN and CDR2 SVGIG (reference sequence). This CDR3 spans 16 amino acids. V trimming: 2 bases; J trimming: 1 base; junction bases outside the gene matches: 5.